Listed below are T cell receptor beta chains from one sample, sequenced in a study of T cell changes during pregnancy in multiple sclerosis. TCRdb keeps only in-frame clones here, not all; method: immunoSEQ multiplex PCR. The table has around 31,000 clones, around 94% seen once. The sequencing here drew on CD4+ T cells from peripheral blood mononuclear cells, taken in the first trimester of pregnancy. The receptors derive from a female donor with multiple sclerosis, enrolled in a pregnancy study. Each CDR3 is given with its conserved first and last residue. The D gene is left open where the match is weak. Clone size appears in some rows only: once, few, many, or a class for an expanded clone.

d_call	j_call	clone_size	v_call	cdr3_aa	cdr3_nt
TRBD1	TRBJ1-1	-	TRBV6-1	CASTTRDRVATEAFF	TGTGCCAGCACAACTCGAGACAGGGTAGCCACTGAAGCTTTCTTT
-	TRBJ1-6	-	TRBV5-6	CASSLQNRPSPLHF	TGTGCCAGCAGCTTACAGAACCGGCCATCACCCCTCCACTTT
TRBD1	TRBJ2-1	-	TRBV29-1	CSARGGLRGYNEQFF	TGCAGCGCCCGAGGGGGCCTGAGGGGCTACAATGAGCAGTTCTTC
TRBD1	TRBJ1-2	-	TRBV5-4	CASSRALGQQDYGYTF	TGTGCCAGCAGCCGGGCGTTGGGACAGCAAGACTATGGCTACACCTTC
-	TRBJ2-2	-	TRBV5-4	CASRNRNTGELFF	TGTGCCAGCAGAAACAGAAACACCGGGGAGCTGTTTTTT
TRBD1	TRBJ1-1	-	TRBV2	CASRAGQATEAFF	TGTGCCAGCAGGGCCGGACAGGCAACTGAAGCTTTCTTT
-	TRBJ1-1	-	TRBV7-2	CASSLFRDNTEAFF	TGTGCCAGCAGCTTATTTCGGGACAATACAGAAGCTTTCTTT
-	TRBJ1-2	once	TRBV6-5	CASSPRTDYGYTF	TGTGCCAGCAGCCCGCGGACAGACTATGGCTACACCTTC
-	TRBJ2-1	-	TRBV7-8	CASSSSQAALGGEQFF	TGTGCCAGCAGCTCTTCCCAAGCGGCCCTAGGGGGTGAGCAGTTCTTC
-	TRBJ2-1	-	TRBV30	CAWSDRPGRGGVNEQFF	TGTGCCTGGAGTGATAGACCAGGTCGAGGGGGGGTCAATGAGCAGTTCTTC
TRBD1	TRBJ2-5	-	TRBV5-1	CASRRGQGETQYF	TGCGCCAGCAGAAGGGGACAGGGGGAGACCCAGTACTTC
-	TRBJ2-1	-	TRBV9	CASSPYRDEQFF	TGTGCCAGCAGCCCATACAGGGATGAGCAGTTCTTC
-	TRBJ1-3	once	TRBV5-1	CASSPGSGNTIYF	TGCGCCAGCAGCCCAGGCTCTGGAAACACCATATATTTT